Presented here are 9 T cell receptor beta chains from one specimen sequenced in a study of response to subunit inactivated influenza vaccine (dated 2018 in TCRdb). Library construction relied on RT-PCR. The sequencing machine was an Illumina HiSeq 2500. TCRdb cleaned the public reads at Q25 with fastp, built clones with MiXCR and kept in-frame beta chains. One record per CDR3 amino acid sequence lists the most common genes and DNA. Here the sample has hundreds of thousands of distinct CDR3 sequences; more than 11% occur a single time. Less than 7% of the sample goes to the ten largest clones. Source: PBMCs from blood, taken around 15 days before vaccination. All receptors derive from a middle-aged man who received an inactivated influenza vaccine. Donor details come from another sample of the same person, matched by shared clones.

V is TRBV12-3 or TRBV12-4 and J is TRBJ1-5, with 9 bases that match TRBD1. The CDR3 spans 17 residues. The trim removed 3 bases at V and 7 bases at J, leaving 13 bases unmatched. The CDR3 sequence: CASSFFGDRVLRQPQHF. The CDR3 region has the DNA TGTGCCAGCAGTTTTTTTGGGGACAGGGTATTAAGACAGCCCCAGCATTTT.

The rearrangement links TRBV29-1 to TRBJ2-3; D is unresolved. CDR3 length: 13 amino acids. Trimming removed 5 bases from V and 0 bases from J, with 9 bases in between. Germline CDR1 SQVTM, CDR2 ANQGSEA. CDR3 DNA: TGCAGCGTTAAGGGTCCCAGCACAGATACGCAGTATTTT. Encoded protein: CSVKGPSTDTQYF.

This clonotype was recorded once. The chain carries TRBV4-3 and TRBJ2-7; D unresolved. The ends were cut back, 0 bases at V and 5 bases at J, with 11 bases in the middle. CDR1 and CDR2 (germline): LGHNA, YSLEER. The CDR3 is made up of 14 amino acids. The CDR3 region has the DNA TGCGCCAGCAGCCAAGAGAATAGCCCCCACGAGCAGTACTTC. Its translation is CASSQENSPHEQYF.

V is TRBV24-1 and J is TRBJ1-1; D not resolved. V shed 6 bases and J shed 1 base, with 11 bases lying between them. This CDR3 spans 14 amino acids. Germline CDR1 KGHDR, CDR2 SFDVKD. The CDR3 protein is CATSQSGRNTEAFF. The CDR3 bases are TGTGCCACCAGTCAGTCGGGGAGGAACACTGAAGCTTTCTTT.

The chain recombines TRBV15 with TRBJ1-5, with a possible D match to TRBD1 (5 bases). Trimming took off 3 bases at V and 4 bases at J, with 10 bases between the two ends. CDR1 LNHNV and CDR2 YYDKDF come from the germline V gene (reference sequence). There are 14 residues in the CDR3. DNA for the CDR3: TGTGCCACCAGCAGGTCGCGGGGGAATCAGCCCCAGCATTTT. Translation gives CATSRSRGNQPQHF.

The rearrangement uses TRBV9 and TRBJ2-1; D is undetermined. CDR1 SGDLS and CDR2 YYNGEE come from the germline V gene. V lost 0 bases, J lost 0 bases, and 7 bases lay in between. The CDR3 has 15 residues. CDR3 amino acids: CASSVVLASYNEQFF. For the CDR3, the DNA is TGTGCCAGCAGCGTAGTTTTAGCCTCCTACAATGAGCAGTTCTTC.

The gene calls are TRBV12-3 or TRBV12-4 and TRBJ2-7; 7 bases map to TRBD1. V shed 5 bases, J shed 3 bases, and the junction held 7 bases outside the gene matches. CDR3 length equals 14 residues. CDR3 residues: CASSIQGIGYEQYF. CDR3 DNA: TGTGCCAGCAGTATACAGGGGATAGGCTACGAGCAGTACTTC.

This clonotype was seen only a few times. The chain recombines TRBV11-2 with TRBJ2-1; TRBD2 matches 9 bases. CDR3 length equals 16 residues. Trimming took 0 bases from V and 5 from J; bases not matched to a gene: 5. Germline CDR1 SGHAT, CDR2 FQNNGV. As DNA, the CDR3 is TGTGCCAGCAGCTTAGACGTAAGCGGGAGGAACAATGAGCAGTTCTTC. Translation gives CASSLDVSGRNNEQFF.

This chain uses TRBV22-1 with TRBJ2-2; no DNA check was done on the table's D call, TRBD1. TRBV22-1 corresponds to a pseudogene. This CDR3 has 19 amino acids. The CDR3: CARSASPGGTGLNTGELFF. The DNA of the CDR3 is TGTGCCCGCAGCGCTTCCCCTGGTGGGACAGGCCTTAACACCGGGGAGCTGTTTTTT.